The rows below give T cell receptor beta chains drawn from one sample of a study of T cell responses to AZD1222 COVID-19 vaccine. The method was immunoSEQ multiplex PCR; TCRdb's version includes in-frame clones alone and lacks a portion of them. Found here are 100,000 to 120,000 clones, approximately 90% of them singletons; the top ten hold about 15%. The input for sequencing was peripheral blood, taken 28 days after the second AZD1222 dose. These receptors were taken from an adult who received the AZD1222 COVID-19 vaccine. Both conserved end residues are part of each CDR3. Fields, in order: V gene, CDR3 length, J gene, CDR3 protein.

TRBV24-1	16	TRBJ2-5	CATSDTPTGPQETQYF
TRBV5-6	13	TRBJ2-1	CASSSIVGNEQFF
TRBV19	12	TRBJ1-2	CATATGPYGYTF
TRBV6-6	13	TRBJ1-2	CASSGGGDYGYTF
TRBV7-3	18	TRBJ1-6	CASSSLAGLPHRRSPLHF
TRBV6-6	15	TRBJ1-2	CASSYPQTGLYGYTF
TRBV5-1	14	TRBJ1-4	CASSFQGSNEKLFF
TRBV24-1	12	TRBJ1-2	CATSDYGGGYTF
TRBV19	15	TRBJ2-1	CASSMAGGSYNEQFF
TRBV19	14	TRBJ1-6	CASNPGQGGSPLHF
TRBV18	14	TRBJ2-1	CASSPRPEGNEQFF
TRBV5-1	14	TRBJ1-3	CASSSGGEGNTIYF
TRBV2	12	TRBJ2-7	CASSSDNYEQYF
TRBV11-3	13	TRBJ2-1	CASSLAAGSEQFF
TRBV9	16	TRBJ2-6	CASSVGGISGANVLTF
TRBV7-2	15	TRBJ1-3	CASSRDRIRGNTIYF
TRBV10-3	14	TRBJ2-7	CAISDQRTAYEQYF
TRBV6-5	16	TRBJ2-1	CASSYLVAPTYNEQFF
TRBV19	17	TRBJ1-3	CASSTQIRGGPGNTIYF
TRBV6-5	14	TRBJ2-7	CASRNRDVTYEQYF
TRBV6-2/TRBV6-3	15	TRBJ2-3	CASSYVGGGGDTQYF
TRBV5-1	13	TRBJ1-2	CASSPSLSTVYTF
TRBV30	12	TRBJ1-2	CAWVGTGNGYTF
TRBV4-1	15	TRBJ1-1	CASSPSDGKFTEAFF
TRBV6-5	13	TRBJ1-2	CATTPGANYGYTF
TRBV28	14	TRBJ1-5	CASRQALGNQPQHF
TRBV12-3/TRBV12-4	12	TRBJ2-7	CASSRGTYEQYF
TRBV7-2	14	TRBJ2-2	CASSLNRNTGELFF
TRBV28	12	TRBJ2-7	CASSPLSYEQYF
TRBV30	14	TRBJ1-1	CAWSVLGGTTEAFF
TRBV7-9	9	TRBJ2-1	CASSLEEFF
TRBV10-2	18	TRBJ1-1	CASYRTGGTFTANTEAFF
TRBV12-5	14	TRBJ1-4	CASGLPGTLEKLFF
TRBV4-1	16	TRBJ2-2	CASSPTSAPNTGELFF
TRBV7-8	15	TRBJ1-3	CASSAQVLSGNTIYF
TRBV5-8	15	TRBJ1-2	CASSPWTGWGYGYTF
TRBV11-2	14	TRBJ1-3	CASSTGSPGNTIYF
TRBV7-9	15	TRBJ2-2	CASSLATGNTGELFF
TRBV5-1	14	TRBJ1-1	CASSNQGLNTEAFF
TRBV5-1	13	TRBJ2-3	CASSFVSLDTQYF
TRBV6-5	16	TRBJ2-7	CASSLNIAGLTYEQYF